The next 15 T cell receptor beta chains were all read from a single sample in a study of blood T cell repertoires in COVID-19. Measured with immunoSEQ multiplex PCR; TCRdb has only the in-frame clones, and not every one. The sample has 55,000 to 80,000 clones, roughly 82% seen once. The sample was peripheral blood. The receptors stem from an older man with active COVID-19.

The rearrangement joins TRBV12-3 or TRBV12-4 to TRBJ1-2; D is uncertain. The CDR3 has 12 amino acids. V shed 5 bases and J shed 8 bases, with 12 bases lying between them. The CDR3 sequence is CASSMSLGGYTF. CDR3 nucleotides: TGTGCCAGCAGTATGTCCCTAGGAGGCTACACCTTC.

This rearrangement joins TRBV29-1 to TRBJ1-2, with 7 bases identical to TRBD1. This CDR3 comprises 13 residues. V trimming: 4 bases; J trimming: 4 bases; junction bases outside the gene matches: 6. CDR1 is SQVTM, CDR2 ANQGSEA, per germline. The DNA for the CDR3 is TGCAGCGTTGTTGAGGGGGCCACCTATGGCTACACCTTC. Translated, it gives CSVVEGATYGYTF.

The gene calls are TRBV6-4 and TRBJ1-6; D gene ambiguous. Germline V CDR1 and CDR2: MRHNA, SNTAGT. V lost 7 bases and J lost 7, with 14 bases in between. There are 14 residues in the CDR3. This CDR3 reads CASTGSPGNSPLHF. CDR3 bases: TGTGCCAGCACTGGGAGTCCGGGAAATTCACCCCTCCACTTT.

This clone appeared a single time. The rearrangement links TRBV19 to TRBJ1-5; TRBD1 aligns across 10 bases. This CDR3 has 14 amino acids. Looked up from germline, CDR1 is LNHDA and CDR2 is SQIVND (reference sequence). J gave up 4 bases and V 8 bases, and 5 bases lay outside the gene matches. The CDR3 is CASHPGQGNQPQHF. The DNA for the CDR3 is TGTGCCAGTCATCCGGGACAGGGGAATCAGCCCCAGCATTTT.

This rearrangement joins TRBV4-3 to TRBJ2-4; a possible D gene is TRBD2 (5 bases). Germline V lookup: CDR1 LGHNA, CDR2 YSLEER. The CDR3 is 15 amino acids. V gave up 4 bases and J gave up 3 bases, with 13 bases separating them. The CDR3 DNA reads TGCGCCAGCAGCCCCAGAGGAGGACTCAAAAACATTCAGTACTTC. It codes for CASSPRGGLKNIQYF.

The CDR3 loop is CASSQVGQDHEQYF. As DNA, the CDR3 is TGTGCCAGCAGCCAAGTAGGACAGGACCACGAGCAGTACTTC. This rearrangement joins TRBV4-2 to TRBJ2-7, with TRBD1 matching over 7 bases. The length of the CDR3 is 14 residues. Germline CDR1 and CDR2: LGHNA and YNFKEQ. Trimming took 1 base from V and 5 from J; bases not matched to a gene: 5.

The rearrangement uses TRBV27 and TRBJ1-6, with 10 bases identical to TRBD1. Germline CDR1 and CDR2: MNHEY and SMNVEV (reference sequence). The CDR3 is made up of 14 amino acids. Trimming at V came to 5 bases and at J to 9 bases, leaving 4 bases not matched to a gene. CDR3 nucleotide sequence: TGTGCCAGCAGTCTCGGGACAGGGGTTTCACCCCTCCACTTT. It encodes CASSLGTGVSPLHF.

The chain is built from TRBV2 and TRBJ2-1, with 9 bases matching TRBD2. V shed 8 bases and J 6 bases; nucleotides not matched to a gene: 5. This CDR3 has 13 amino acids. Germline V gives CDR1 SNHLY, CDR2 FYNNEI. The CDR3 sequence: CASQAGGGNEQFF. Written as DNA, the CDR3 is TGTGCCAGCCAGGCGGGGGGGGGCAATGAGCAGTTCTTC.

This clone was found a few times. The CDR3 coding sequence is TGTGCCAGCAGTTTGGAGGGGGGGGGCGGCCATGAAAAACTGTTTTTT. As protein: CASSLEGGGGHEKLFF. The chain has TRBV6-2 or TRBV6-3 and TRBJ1-4, with D tentatively TRBD1 (6 bases). CDR3 length equals 16 residues. V was pared by 4 bases and J by 6 bases, with 18 bases between. The V gene's germline CDR1 is MNHEY and CDR2 SVGEGT.

This clone has a single count. The chain joins TRBV4-3 to TRBJ2-7; possibly TRBD2 for D (6 bases). Germline values: CDR1 LGHNA, CDR2 YSLEER. Trimming stripped 0 bases from V and 6 bases from J, with 15 bases between. The CDR3 consists of 15 residues. CDR3 sequence (DNA): TGCGCCAGCAGCCAAGATCGGAGGGCGAGAGGCGAGCAGTACTTC. This gives the protein CASSQDRRARGEQYF.

The chain uses TRBV4-3 and TRBJ2-1; TRBD2 aligns across 11 bases. This CDR3 spans 17 amino acids. After removal of 0 bases from V and 7 bases from J, the junction contained 8 bases not matched to a gene. Per germline, CDR1 LGHNA and CDR2 YSLEER. The CDR3 sequence: CASSQDLIAGGRNEQFF. The CDR3, as DNA: TGCGCCAGCAGCCAAGACCTCATAGCGGGAGGGCGGAATGAGCAGTTCTTC.

The chain is built from TRBV27 and TRBJ2-7, with D tentatively TRBD1 (6 bases). In germline, CDR1 is MNHEY, CDR2 SMNVEV (reference sequence). The CDR3 runs to 14 residues. V lost 7 bases and J lost 2, with 15 bases in between. The CDR3 sequence is CASTTTGIPYEQYF. CDR3 DNA sequence: TGTGCCAGCACCACTACAGGGATCCCCTACGAGCAGTACTTC.

The chain has TRBV6-2 or TRBV6-3 and TRBJ1-5, with 7 bases that match TRBD1. The germline gives CDR1 MNHEY, CDR2 SVGEGT. The CDR3 extends over 15 amino acids. Unmatched junction bases numbered 5, after V lost 1 base and J lost 5 bases. The CDR3 loop reads CASSYWGQPHQPQHF. In DNA form, the CDR3 reads TGTGCCAGCAGTTACTGGGGACAGCCCCATCAGCCCCAGCATTTT.

The chain couples TRBV6-6 to TRBJ1-3, with TRBD1 as a possible D gene (5 bases). V lost 5 bases, J lost 8 bases, and 7 bases lay in between. This CDR3 has 11 amino acids. Germline assignment: CDR1 MNHNY and CDR2 SVGAGI (reference sequence). The CDR3 loop reads CASSLGDTIYF. The CDR3 DNA reads as TGTGCCAGCAGTCTAGGGGACACCATATATTTT.

This rearrangement joins TRBV4-2 to TRBJ1-5; 10 bases map to TRBD1. V dropped 2 bases and J dropped 0; count of bases not matched to a gene: 4. The CDR3 sequence is 17 residues long. CDR1 and CDR2 (germline): LGHNA, YNFKEQ. CDR3 coding DNA: TGTGCCAGCAGCCAACGGACAGGGGGGTATAGCAATCAGCCCCAGCATTTT. Protein sequence: CASSQRTGGYSNQPQHF.